These 32 T cell receptor beta chains were all obtained from the same sample, sequenced in a study of neoadjuvant anti-PD-1 for oral cavity cancer. Produced via immunoSEQ multiplex PCR; TCRdb's table is partial and in-frame only. The data show approximately 5,700 clones, over 50% seen once. Time point described: after neoadjuvant nivolumab, at surgical resection. This sample comprised tumor tissue, obtained after nivolumab (anti-PD-1) treatment. The receptors shown here come from a person aged 40 to 85 with oral cavity squamous cell carcinoma.

This clone appeared a few times. The chain joins TRBV4-2 to TRBJ2-3; D unresolved. With 8 bases removed from V and 2 bases from J, the gap between germline ends came to 14 bases. The germline gives CDR1 LGHNA, CDR2 YNFKEQ. CDR3 size: 14 residues. CDR3 sequence reads: CASASGKDTDTQYF. In DNA, the CDR3 is TGTGCCAGCGCTTCGGGTAAGGACACAGATACGCAGTATTTT.

This clone counts as large. The chain links TRBV7-9 to TRBJ2-1; D could derive from TRBD1 or TRBD2 (6 bases each). Germline CDR1 reads SEHNR; CDR2 reads FQNEAQ (reference sequence). The CDR3 contains 14 residues. Trimming removed 2 bases at V and 6 bases at J, with 11 bases between. The CDR3 here is CASSLTGAGNEQFF. CDR3 sequence (DNA): TGTGCCAGCAGCTTAACGGGGGCGGGCAATGAGCAGTTCTTC.

This chain connects TRBV29-1 to TRBJ1-4, with D perhaps matching TRBD1 (6 bases). V lost 6 bases, J lost 0 bases, and 11 bases lay in between. CDR1 is SQVTM, CDR2 ANQGSEA, per germline. This CDR3 has 14 amino acids. The CDR3 sequence is CSVQQGATNEKLFF. The CDR3 region has the DNA TGCAGCGTGCAACAGGGTGCAACTAATGAAAAACTGTTTTTT.

This clone was picked up a small number of times. At one of its ends the junction is not consistent with the germline gene, which may arise from a read error. V and J are TRBV28 and TRBJ1-1; no clear D gene. In germline, CDR1 is MDHEN, CDR2 SYDVKM. The CDR3 covers 12 residues. DNA for the CDR3: TGTGCCAGCGGTTTTCAGGTCACTGAAGCTTTCTTT. Protein product: CASGFQVTEAFF.

This chain joins TRBV5-1 and TRBJ2-5, with D tentatively TRBD1 (5 bases). The CDR3 sequence is 14 residues long. Trimming cost V 2 bases and J 5 bases, with 13 bases left between them. Germline lookup yields CDR1 SGHRS and CDR2 YFSETQ. This CDR3 is CASSFQGFQETQYF. Here the CDR3 DNA reads TGCGCCAGCAGCTTCCAGGGTTTTCAGGAGACCCAGTACTTC.

The DNA of the CDR3 is TGCGCCAGCAGCCCCGAGGCGACGGGGACCGGGGAGCTGTTTTTT. As protein: CASSPEATGTGELFF. This rearrangement joins TRBV4-1 to TRBJ2-2, with D possibly matching TRBD2 (5 bases). The germline CDR1 and CDR2 sequences are MGHRA and YSYEKL. Trimming shortened V by 4 bases and J by 5 bases, and 14 bases separated the two germline ends. The length of the CDR3 is 15 residues.

The chain joins TRBV19 to TRBJ1-3, with a possible D match to TRBD1 (5 bases). With 6 bases removed from V and 9 bases from J, the gap between germline ends came to 21 bases. This CDR3 spans 15 amino acids. Germline CDR1 LNHDA, CDR2 SQIVND (reference sequence). The DNA for the CDR3 is TGTGCCAGTAGCTGGGACGGAAAAACGAGTAGCACCATATATTTT. Protein: CASSWDGKTSSTIYF.

The V gene is TRBV19, the J gene TRBJ2-3, with 10 positions matching TRBD1. J was trimmed by 3 bases and V by 6 bases; bases with no gene match: 3. Germline V gene sequence: CDR1 LNHDA, CDR2 SQIVND (reference sequence). The CDR3 length is 14 residues. Written as DNA, the CDR3 is TGTGCCAGTAGGGACAGGGGGAGTACAGATACGCAGTATTTT. Its protein is CASRDRGSTDTQYF.

This clone has more than one count but fewer than ten. This chain connects TRBV6-1 to TRBJ1-2; the D is unclear. The CDR3 is 13 residues long. V lost 8 bases and J lost 6, with 16 bases in between. Germline V CDR1 and CDR2: MNHNS, SASEGT. The DNA for the CDR3 is TGTGCCAGCGGATTTACTATGACTGATGGCTACACCTTC. Translation: CASGFTMTDGYTF.

The chain has TRBV6-1 and TRBJ2-1; no definite D call. Germline CDR1 and CDR2: MNHNS and SASEGT. This CDR3 spans 12 amino acids. The germline V and J ends were trimmed by 7 bases and 12 bases, with 16 bases remaining between them. The CDR3 loop is CASTQAGLRQFF. In DNA, the CDR3 is TGTGCCAGCACTCAGGCCGGTTTGCGGCAGTTCTTC.

The rearrangement joins TRBV11-2 to TRBJ1-6; 9 bases line up with TRBD1. V shed 6 bases and J 10 bases; nucleotides not matched to a gene: 4. The length of the CDR3 is 13 residues. The germline CDR1 and CDR2 sequences are SGHAT and FQNNGV. CDR3 sequence: CASSSDRGSPLHF. The CDR3 region has the DNA TGTGCCAGCAGTTCGGACAGGGGCTCACCCCTCCACTTT.

The chain couples TRBV7-9 to TRBJ1-1; D not resolved. Germline CDR1 reads SEHNR; CDR2 reads FQNEAQ (reference sequence). This CDR3 spans 14 amino acids. V was cut by 4 bases and J by 8 bases, with 17 bases left in between. CDR3 loop: CASSYTRTLREAFF. The CDR3 DNA reads TGTGCCAGCAGCTACACGCGGACTCTCCGGGAAGCTTTCTTT.

This clone was seen more than once but under ten times. This chain connects TRBV25-1 to TRBJ1-3; D unclear. There are 13 residues in the CDR3. Germline V gene lookup returns CDR1 MGHDK and CDR2 SYGVNS. Trimming stripped 4 bases from V and 0 bases from J, with 4 bases between. CDR3 sequence reads: CASSVSSGNTIYF. CDR3 DNA: TGTGCCAGCAGTGTAAGCTCTGGAAACACCATATATTTT.

The chain is built from TRBV19 and TRBJ2-3; 11 bases are shared with TRBD2. V shed 8 bases and J 5 bases; nucleotides not matched to a gene: 12. The CDR3 extends over 16 amino acids. CDR1 and CDR2 from the germline V gene are LNHDA and SQIVND (reference sequence). The CDR3 DNA sequence: TGTGCCAGTCCGCCCCCACTAGCGGGAGTAAAAGATACGCAGTATTTT. The encoded protein is CASPPPLAGVKDTQYF.

The chain joins TRBV2 to TRBJ2-1, with TRBD1 matching 7 bases. The CDR3 length is 14 residues. The V segment lost 4 bases and the J segment 4 bases; nucleotides outside the gene matches: 4. Looked up from germline, CDR1 is SNHLY and CDR2 is FYNNEI. The CDR3 DNA reads as TGTGCCAGCAGTGTGACAGGGCAATACAATGAGCAGTTCTTC. Its translation: CASSVTGQYNEQFF. Full variable domain (rest looked up from reference TRBV2 and TRBJ2-1): EPEVTQTPSHQVTQMGQEVILRCVPISNHLYFYWYRQILGQKVEFLVSFYNNEISEKSEIFDDQFSVERPDGSNFTLKIRSTKLEDSAMYFCASSVTGQYNEQFFGPGTRLTVL.

This clone was counted only a few times. This chain uses TRBV29-1 with TRBJ1-1, with D hard to call. The V and J ends lost 1 base and 5 bases respectively, with 11 bases between them. The CDR3 sequence is 13 residues long. The germline gives CDR1 SQVTM, CDR2 ANQGSEA. Here the CDR3 DNA reads TGCAGCGTTGAAGGGTGGGAGAGGACTGAAGCTTTCTTT. Protein product: CSVEGWERTEAFF.

V gene TRBV7-9 combines with J gene TRBJ2-5, with 11 bases fitting TRBD1. There are 18 residues in the CDR3. V shed 1 base, J shed 5 bases, and the junction held 12 bases outside the gene matches. Germline lookup yields CDR1 SEHNR and CDR2 FQNEAQ (reference sequence). CDR3 DNA sequence: TGTGCCAGCAGCTTAGTCCCCTCCCGGACAGGGGGCTATGAGACCCAGTACTTC. As protein: CASSLVPSRTGGYETQYF.

The chain combines TRBV5-1 with TRBJ2-7; tentative D call: TRBD1 (6 bases). The germline gives CDR1 SGHRS, CDR2 YFSETQ. The CDR3 loop spans 17 amino acids. Trimming pared 4 bases from V and 1 base from J, leaving 21 bases between. The CDR3 coding sequence is TGCGCCAGCAGCAGCTTGGGGCAGGGGTCGGTGTCCTACGAGCAGTACTTC. Translating it yields CASSSLGQGSVSYEQYF.

CDR3 sequence reads: CSVDGEASPGIAKNIQYF. The CDR3 nucleotides are TGCAGCGTTGATGGGGAGGCTAGCCCGGGGATAGCCAAAAACATTCAGTACTTC. The chain carries TRBV29-1 and TRBJ2-4; possibly TRBD2 for D (6 bases). Between the trimmed V and J ends, which lost 3 bases and 0 bases, there was a span of 21 bases. In germline, CDR1 is SQVTM, CDR2 ANQGSEA. This CDR3 is 18 amino acids long.

This clone was detected only a few times. V gene TRBV9 combines with J gene TRBJ2-3; D is uncertain. Trimming removed 2 bases at V and 8 bases at J, with 15 bases between. Germline V gives CDR1 SGDLS, CDR2 YYNGEE. There are 14 residues in the CDR3. The CDR3 bases are TGTGCCAGCAGCGTCGACGGGTCCTTAGCTACGCAGTATTTT. Protein: CASSVDGSLATQYF. The whole variable domain, remainder taken from reference TRBV9 and TRBJ2-3, is DSGVTQTPKHLITATGQRVTLRCSPRSGDLSVYWYQQSLDQGLQFLIQYYNGEERAKGNILERFSAQQFPDLHSELNLSSLELGDSALYFCASSVDGSLATQYFGPGTRLTVL.

Relative to its sample, this clone is medium-sized. The chain combines TRBV10-1 with TRBJ2-3; D is undetermined. CDR3 length: 14 amino acids. Germline-derived CDR1 and CDR2 are WNHNN and SYGVQD (reference sequence). Trimming took 8 bases from V and 6 from J, leaving 18 bases between them. Here the CDR3 DNA reads TGCGCCAGCGCCGGGTCCCTAGGTTCGGATACGCAGTATTTT. The encoded protein is CASAGSLGSDTQYF.

The chain is built from TRBV6-5 and TRBJ2-1; tentatively, D is TRBD1 or TRBD2 (6 bases each). The CDR3 is 15 amino acids. V was clipped by 2 bases and J by 8 bases, with 16 bases between them. Germline loops: CDR1 MNHEY, CDR2 SVGAGI. CDR3 sequence reads: CASSYPGGKGDEQFF. The CDR3 DNA follows: TGTGCCAGCAGTTACCCCGGGGGCAAAGGTGATGAGCAGTTCTTC.

The chain is built from TRBV6-5 and TRBJ1-2; D possibly corresponds to TRBD1 (5 bases). The V and J ends lost 4 bases and 4 bases respectively, with 10 bases between them. The CDR3 is 13 amino acids. CDR1 and CDR2 (germline): MNHEY, SVGAGI. The DNA for the CDR3 is TGTGCCAGCAGTTCAGGGATTTTCTATGGCTACACCTTC. Residues: CASSSGIFYGYTF.

A few counts support this clone. The rearrangement joins TRBV12-2 to TRBJ2-3. TRBV12-2 is a pseudogene. The CDR3 runs to 14 residues. CDR3 coding DNA: TGTGCAAGTCGCTTAGCTTGGGGCACAGATACGCAGTATTTT. This sequence encodes CASRLAWGTDTQYF.

The rearrangement uses TRBV4-2 and TRBJ1-5; D remains ambiguous. The CDR3 totals 15 residues. Germline CDR1 is LGHNA and CDR2 is YNFKEQ. Deletions cut 0 bases from V and 3 bases from J, with 9 bases between. The CDR3 loop reads CASSQDPGDNQPQHF. CDR3 in DNA: TGTGCCAGCAGCCAAGATCCGGGCGACAATCAGCCCCAGCATTTT.

The chain carries TRBV28 and TRBJ1-6; no reliable D call. The ends were cut back, 4 bases at V and 0 bases at J, with 13 bases in the middle. Per the germline V gene, CDR1 is MDHEN and CDR2 is SYDVKM. The CDR3 length is 17 residues. CDR3 residues: CASSSDVSSSYNSPLHF. For the CDR3, the DNA is TGTGCCAGCAGTTCTGATGTATCGAGCTCCTATAATTCACCCCTCCACTTT.

This clone was seen a handful of times. The chain recombines TRBV29-1 with TRBJ1-5; tentative D call: TRBD1 (6 bases). Germline V gene data show CDR1 as SQVTM and CDR2 as ANQGSEA. V lost 6 bases and J lost 4, with 13 bases in between. The CDR3 length is 13 residues. The CDR3 DNA follows: TGCAGCGTCCAAGGGGGGGGTAATCAGCCCCAGCATTTT. Translating it yields CSVQGGGNQPQHF.

This clone showed up just a few times. The chain combines TRBV30 with TRBJ1-3, with D uncertain. V shed 1 base and J shed 2 bases, with 15 bases lying between them. This CDR3 has 16 residues. Germline CDR1 is GTSNPN and CDR2 is SVGIG (reference sequence). CDR3 amino acids: CAWSAKGLNAGNTIYF. The CDR3 nucleotides read TGTGCCTGGAGTGCGAAAGGACTGAATGCTGGAAACACCATATATTTT. The entire variable domain, with the rest obtained from reference TRBV30 and TRBJ1-3, is as follows: SQTIHQWPATLVQPVGSPLSLECTVEGTSNPNLYWYRQAAGRGLQLLFYSVGIGQISSEVPQNLSASRPQDRQFILSSKKLLLSDSGFYLCAWSAKGLNAGNTIYFGEGSWLTVV.

J is TRBJ2-2 and V is TRBV9, with 14 nucleotides matching TRBD2. The germline V gene encodes CDR1 SGDLS and CDR2 YYNGEE. V shed 4 bases and J 5 bases; nucleotides not matched to a gene: 10. The CDR3 is made up of 18 amino acids. This chain's CDR3 is CASSPRGLAGAWTGELFF. DNA for the CDR3: TGTGCCAGCAGCCCCAGGGGACTAGCGGGAGCGTGGACCGGGGAGCTGTTTTTT.

A few counts support this clone. The CDR3 sequence is CASSLLAGEETQYF. The CDR3 DNA follows: TGTGCCAGCAGCCTACTAGCGGGGGAAGAGACCCAGTACTTC. The J gene is TRBJ2-5, the V gene TRBV14, with 11 bases lining up with TRBD2. Trimming removed 4 bases from V and 3 bases from J; junction bases left unmatched: 1. Germline values: CDR1 SGHDN, CDR2 FVKESK. CDR3 length: 14 residues.

V usage is TRBV5-4 and J usage is TRBJ2-1, with TRBD2 identical over 9 bases. This CDR3 contains 16 residues. V was pared by 0 bases and J by 7 bases, with 8 bases of the junction left unmatched. The V gene's germline CDR1 is SGHNT and CDR2 YYREEE (reference sequence). The CDR3 sequence: CASSLAILAGGNEQFF. As DNA, the CDR3 is TGTGCCAGCAGCTTGGCCATTCTGGCGGGGGGGAATGAGCAGTTCTTC.

This rearrangement joins TRBV30 to TRBJ2-2; the D is unclear. Trimming pared 0 bases from V and 7 bases from J, leaving 9 bases between. Germline V CDR1 and CDR2: GTSNPN, SVGIG (reference sequence). The CDR3 loop spans 13 amino acids. CDR3 sequence (DNA): TGTGCCTGGAGTGTACGCGGAGACGGGGAGCTGTTTTTT. This sequence encodes CAWSVRGDGELFF. The full variable domain, completed using reference TRBV30 and TRBJ2-2, is SQTIHQWPATLVQPVGSPLSLECTVEGTSNPNLYWYRQAAGRGLQLLFYSVGIGQISSEVPQNLSASRPQDRQFILSSKKLLLSDSGFYLCAWSVRGDGELFFGEGSRLTVL.